This T cell receptor beta chain was captured by sequencing in a study of shared clonotypes between healthy human individuals (dated by TCRdb to 2020 to 2022). For the wider study: A couple of women and a few men aged 18 to 49 years were included in the cohort. Per donor, three plates each were used for CD4 naive and CD4 memory, two for CD8 naive, and one for CD8 memory. To estimate repertoire size and how much clonotype sharing occurs between individuals, the study deeply sequenced the blood TCR repertoires of about five healthy adults. To increase sequencing depth and limit assay-specific biases, different laboratories used diverse techniques to prepare libraries and sequence TCR repertoires. Leukapheresis yielded between about 0.94 and 8.9 billion PBMCs per donor.

Using the deep immunoSEQ assay, multiplex PCR amplified TCR CDR3 regions from genomic DNA. Extracted genomic DNA from each cell subset was distributed evenly across all wells of several immunoSEQ 96-well plates, and each plate was treated as a replicate. Each replicate PCR for sorted subsets received about 0.2 ug genomic DNA, equal to roughly 30,000 T cell genomes. Purified libraries were quantified with a Qubit 3.0 fluorometer, sized on a Bioanalyzer 2100, and re-quantified with the KAPA Library Quantification kit. Every immunoSEQ 96-well plate was sequenced on a separate single-read 150-cycle Illumina NextSeq 550 flow cell. Per the source publication's procedure: Because the immunoSEQ output included only junctional sequences and no quality scores, the filtering could not be the same as the filtering used for full-length reads. Sequences were annotated with PyIR, a Python wrapper for IgBLAST v1.9, and V/J genes and CDR3 were assigned using IMGT germline references. Any read was removed if the V/J assignment was weak (E-value above 1e-6), the CDR3 was missing, or the read contained stop codons, out-of-frame junctions, or ambiguous translated residues. V3J clonotypes were defined as sequences sharing the same inferred V gene, J gene, and CDR3 amino acid sequence. Percentage overlap between repertoires was computed as shared unique clonotypes divided by the size of the smaller repertoire. Repertoire richness was assessed with RTK rarefaction, the Chao1 estimator, and Recon v2.1 estimates of unobserved clonotypes. OLGA was used to compute generation probabilities for all TCRbeta clonotypes that the gDNA method yielded from a few donors. This immuneACCESS table, as held by TCRdb, lists in-frame sequences with V and J called but not all clones. Of the missing ones, under half trace to an unresolved V gene in checked studies; the others have no known cause. The DNA was the basis for D and trimming; V, J and clone size are from that table. The sample table holds approximately 710,000 clones, of which about 92% were seen once. About 34% of the sample is in the top ten clones.

V and J lose 0 bases and 2 bases, and a span of 12 bases separates them. From cysteine to phenylalanine, the CDR3 is 15 amino acids long. The CDR3 DNA has 45 bases and is translated from base 1. Reading the germline V gene gives CDR1 SGDLS and CDR2 YYNGEE. Healthy HIV-negative adults with no recently reported acute infections or vaccinations were included as donors. Every donor was a Caucasian adult residing in Nashville, Tennessee, USA. CD8 memory samples were composed of magnetically selected CD45RO+ cells combined with CCR7-negative CD45RA+ effector memory (TemRA) cells. Blood was obtained by leukapheresis, after which PBMCs were separated by Ficoll-Histopaque density gradient centrifugation and cryopreserved in liquid nitrogen vapor phase. Analytical flow cytometry was used to check the purity and quantity of every magnetically sorted T cell population. Each sorted fraction had its genomic DNA isolated and then quantified by UV absorbance on a Nanodrop 2000c.

In the case of this clone: Its antigen is unknown. It has no much larger one-base neighbor in the sample; base qualities were not kept.

General findings and caveats noted by the study authors: Larger estimated clonotype richness was generally found for naive subsets than for memory subsets. Based on pairwise subsampling, the degree of clonotype sharing among donors was expected to be affected by sequencing depth. Rarefaction of sorted-subset datasets indicated incomplete sequencing despite the large sequencing depth. Sampling was restricted to blood, and TCR repertoires in tissues likely differ from the TCR repertoires found in blood. The genetic and exposure-history diversity represented was limited by the small number of donors. Compared with non-shared clonotypes, clonotypes shared by all four sorted-subset donors had higher generation probabilities. Sharing across a handful of donors was observed for about 4.8% of naive CD4, 3% to 3.5% of naive CD8, 2% to 2.5% of memory CD4, and around 0.44% of memory CD8 clonotypes.

Sequencing input: memory CD8+ T cells from PBMCs. What this sample's cell subset or site label stands for: CD45RO+ cells pooled with CCR7-negative TemRA cells. The receptor chain draws on TRBV9 and TRBJ2-7; a tentative D call is TRBD2 (5 bases match). The clonotype comes from a man between 18 and 29 years old in good health. Some clones in this sample may be carry-over from other donors' samples. The CDR3 reads CASSVAVGDTYEQYF. In nucleotides, the sequence is TGTGCCAGCAGCGTAGCTGTGGGAGATACCTACGAGCAGTACTTC.